This TCR beta chain was observed in a study of T cell responses to AZD1222 COVID-19 vaccine. CDR1 SGHNT and CDR2 YENEEA come from the germline V gene. The CDR3 is 13 amino acids. V was cut by 3 bases and J by 6 bases, with 9 bases left in between. Study-level points and caveats: Sampling captured repertoires only after the peak T cell response. Mapped onto spike, vaccine-associated CD4 TCRs spanned it and were dominant at 160-218 and 743-854.

Of note for this clone: Its target is not known.

Some clones are missing from TCRdb's copy, which holds only in-frame ones; the method was immunoSEQ multiplex PCR. The sample lists more than 150,000 clones; around 94% were seen once. The chain has TRBV11-3 and TRBJ2-1; the D gene could be TRBD1 or TRBD2 (5 bases each). Sequencing used peripheral blood, obtained on day 0 of AZD1222 vaccination. The clonotype was recovered from an adult in good health. This chain's CDR3 is CASSLGRANEQFF. The CDR3, as DNA: TGTGCCAGCAGCTTGGGACGGGCCAATGAGCAGTTCTTC.